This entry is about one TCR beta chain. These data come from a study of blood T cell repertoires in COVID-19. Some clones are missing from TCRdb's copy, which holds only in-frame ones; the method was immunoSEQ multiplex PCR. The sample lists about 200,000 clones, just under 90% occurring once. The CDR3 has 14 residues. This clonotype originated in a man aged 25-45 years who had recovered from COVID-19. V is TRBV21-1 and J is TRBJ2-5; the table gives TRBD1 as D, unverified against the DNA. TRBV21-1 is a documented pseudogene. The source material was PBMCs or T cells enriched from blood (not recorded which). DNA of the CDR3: TGTGCCAGCCCGACAGCCTGGTATGCTGAGACCCAGTACTTC. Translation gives CASPTAWYAETQYF.